Presented here are 21 T cell receptor beta chains from one specimen sequenced in a study of shared clonotypes between healthy human individuals. The method was immunoSEQ multiplex PCR; TCRdb's version includes in-frame clones alone and lacks a portion of them. The sample includes a few million clones, 92% seen only once; the top ten take 0.3% to 0.4%. The sample was naive CD4+ T cells from PBMCs. Described subset: CD45RA+ positively selected. The receptors originated from a young man in good health. Some clones in this sample may be carry-over from other donors' samples.

The chain combines TRBV19 with TRBJ2-7; 7 bases fit TRBD2. V shed 1 base and J 2 bases; nucleotides not matched to a gene: 5. Germline CDR1 reads LNHDA; CDR2 reads SQIVND (reference sequence). The CDR3 totals 15 residues. CDR3 sequence: CASSIGLADPYEQYF. The CDR3 DNA follows: TGTGCCAGTAGTATAGGTCTAGCGGACCCCTACGAGCAGTACTTC.

The rearrangement uses TRBV7-2 and TRBJ1-3; D possibly corresponds to TRBD1 (6 bases). Per the germline V gene, CDR1 is SGHTA and CDR2 is FQGNSA. The CDR3 extends over 16 amino acids. V gave up 5 bases and J gave up 4 bases, with 18 bases separating them. The CDR3 reads CASSLNTGGGGNTIYF. In DNA form, the CDR3 reads TGTGCCAGCAGCCTAAATACAGGAGGGGGGGGAAACACCATATATTTT. The whole variable domain, remainder taken from reference TRBV7-2 and TRBJ1-3, is GAGVSQSPSNKVTEKGKDVELRCDPISGHTALYWYRQSLGQGLEFLIYFQGNSAPDKSGLPSDRFSAERTGGSVSTLTIQRTQQEDSAVYLCASSLNTGGGGNTIYFGEGSWLTVV.

This chain connects TRBV10-2 to TRBJ1-2; D uncertain. Trimming took 3 bases from V and 5 from J, leaving 16 bases between them. CDR3 length: 15 residues. Germline assignment: CDR1 WSHSY and CDR2 SAAADI. This CDR3 is CASSDSVDRMYGYTF. The CDR3 DNA follows: TGCGCCAGCAGTGATTCGGTAGACCGGATGTATGGCTACACCTTC.

The V and J genes are TRBV9 and TRBJ1-2; D is possibly TRBD1 (5 bases). V shed 4 bases and J shed 2 bases, with 9 bases lying between them. This CDR3 region has 13 residues. Germline-derived CDR1 and CDR2 are SGDLS and YYNGEE. Here the CDR3 reads CASSSGPNYGYTF. DNA for the CDR3: TGTGCCAGCAGCTCAGGGCCCAACTATGGCTACACCTTC.

This rearrangement joins TRBV7-9 to TRBJ1-1; D perhaps matches TRBD1 (5 bases). CDR1 and CDR2 from the germline V gene are SEHNR and FQNEAQ (reference sequence). V was cut by 3 bases and J by 0 bases, with 8 bases left in between. The CDR3 loop spans 14 amino acids. CDR3 nucleotides: TGTGCCAGCAGCTTGGACACGATGAACACTGAAGCTTTCTTT. Its translation is CASSLDTMNTEAFF.

The rearrangement links TRBV23-1 to TRBJ2-7; 11 positions agree with TRBD1. TRBV23-1 is marked as an open reading frame, function uncertain. The CDR3 spans 10 residues. CDR3 in DNA: TGCGCCAGCGGAGGACAGGGGGCGCAGGTC. It translates to CASGGQGAQV.

The chain recombines TRBV7-2 with TRBJ2-2, with D perhaps matching TRBD2 (6 bases). Between the trimmed V and J ends, which lost 5 bases and 1 base, there was a span of 11 bases. The CDR3 is made up of 15 amino acids. Germline V lookup: CDR1 SGHTA, CDR2 FQGNSA. DNA for the CDR3: TGTGCCAGCAGCCGAGCGCGGGAGAACACCGGGGAGCTGTTTTTT. This encodes CASSRARENTGELFF.

The chain recombines TRBV6-1 with TRBJ2-7; tentatively, D is TRBD1 or TRBD2 (6 bases each). The CDR3 spans 14 residues. V lost 5 bases to trimming and J lost 3 bases, with 14 bases between them. The germline V gene encodes CDR1 MNHNS and CDR2 SASEGT. The CDR3 loop reads CASSQGRSFYEQYF. The CDR3 region has the DNA TGTGCCAGCAGTCAGGGGAGGAGTTTCTACGAGCAGTACTTC.

This clone was recorded once. J is TRBJ2-5 and V is TRBV5-6, with 8 bases fitting TRBD1. V dropped 3 bases and J dropped 5; count of bases not matched to a gene: 6. This CDR3 contains 14 residues. CDR1 is SGHDT and CDR2 is YYEEEE in the germline V gene. Written as DNA, the CDR3 is TGTGCCAGCAGCTCAGGGGGCGCGGGGGAGACCCAGTACTTC. Translating it yields CASSSGGAGETQYF.

This clone was detected once. The chain combines TRBV6-1 with TRBJ2-3; TRBD2 matches at 8 bases. Trimming cost V 7 bases and J 1 base; bases outside gene matches: 7. The CDR3 runs to 15 residues. From germline, CDR1 is MNHNS and CDR2 SASEGT. The CDR3 sequence is CASTERGGGTDTQYF. The CDR3 coding sequence is TGTGCCAGCACCGAACGGGGGGGAGGCACAGATACGCAGTATTTT.

The rearrangement uses TRBV28 and TRBJ2-5; 9 bases are shared with TRBD1. The CDR3 length is 15 residues. Germline lookup yields CDR1 MDHEN and CDR2 SYDVKM. Losses at the gene ends were 6 bases for V and 6 bases for J; bases not matched to a gene: 11. The CDR3: CASSPAGTGLKTQYF. The CDR3 DNA is TGTGCCAGCAGCCCCGCCGGGACAGGGTTGAAGACCCAGTACTTC.

This sequence joins TRBV10-2 and TRBJ1-3; a possible D gene is TRBD1 (6 bases). The germline V gene encodes CDR1 WSHSY and CDR2 SAAADI. The CDR3 length is 15 residues. The V and J ends lost 2 bases and 2 bases respectively, with 10 bases between them. The CDR3 DNA follows: TGCGCCAGCAGTGAGCACAGGGCTGCTGGAAACACCATATATTTT. It is translated as CASSEHRAAGNTIYF.

CDR3 loop: CASSLGGDHFDEQFF. Written as DNA, the CDR3 is TGCGCCAGCAGCTTGGGAGGGGACCACTTCGATGAGCAGTTCTTC. The J gene is TRBJ2-1, the V gene TRBV5-1; perhaps D is TRBD1 or TRBD2 (5 bases each). CDR3 length: 15 amino acids. The V end was cut by 0 bases, the J end by 8 bases, with 15 bases between. Germline CDR1 reads SGHRS; CDR2 reads YFSETQ.

The rearrangement links TRBV19 to TRBJ1-5; a weak D match, TRBD1 (6 bases). CDR1 and CDR2 from the germline V gene are LNHDA and SQIVND (reference sequence). The CDR3 length is 14 residues. V was trimmed by 2 bases and J by 9 bases, leaving 14 bases between them. The CDR3 sequence: CASSINGGSGPQHF. The CDR3 coding sequence is TGTGCCAGTAGTATAAACGGGGGCTCCGGGCCCCAGCATTTT. Combining the CDR3 with reference TRBV19 and TRBJ1-5 gives the whole variable domain DGGITQSPKYLFRKEGQNVTLSCEQNLNHDAMYWYRQDPGQGLRLIYYSQIVNDFQKGDIAEGYSVSREKKESFPLTVTSAQKNPTAFYLCASSINGGSGPQHFGDGTRLSIL.

This rearrangement joins TRBV20-1 to TRBJ2-7, with D tentatively TRBD1 (6 bases). This CDR3 contains 11 residues. Trimming took off 7 bases at V and 3 bases at J, with 10 bases between the two ends. The germline V gene has CDR1 DFQATT and CDR2 SNEGSKA (reference sequence). CDR3 loop: CSVGQNYEQYF. CDR3 coding DNA: TGCAGTGTAGGACAGAACTACGAGCAGTACTTC.

As to this clone: In the same sample, other DNA sequences code for this CDR3. The V call is TRBV2, the J call TRBJ1-4; possibly TRBD1 for D (6 bases). The V gene's germline CDR1 is SNHLY and CDR2 FYNNEI. The CDR3 extends over 14 amino acids. V lost 3 bases, J lost 8 bases, and 13 bases lay in between. The CDR3: CASSEGRGGEKLFF. The CDR3 region has the DNA TGTGCCAGCAGTGAGGGCAGGGGAGGGGAAAAACTGTTTTTT.

This clone showed up just once. The V call is TRBV5-8, the J call TRBJ2-7; D is possibly TRBD1 (6 bases). V lost 4 bases and J lost 3, with 11 bases in between. Germline loops: CDR1 SGHTS, CDR2 YDEGEE. This CDR3 spans 13 amino acids. The CDR3 region has the DNA TGTGCCAGCAGCCGCCCACAGGGCTACGAGCAGTACTTC. Its translation is CASSRPQGYEQYF.

The V call is TRBV28, the J call TRBJ2-1, with D perhaps TRBD1 (6 bases). CDR3 length: 15 amino acids. V was pared by 8 bases and J by 5 bases, with 19 bases between. Germline V gives CDR1 MDHEN, CDR2 SYDVKM. The CDR3 protein is CASYSERRGHNEQFF. Written as DNA, the CDR3 is TGTGCCAGCTACTCGGAGCGCAGGGGTCACAATGAGCAGTTCTTC. Based on the CDR3 plus reference TRBV28 and TRBJ2-1, the full variable domain is DVKVTQSSRYLVKRTGEKVFLECVQDMDHENMFWYRQDPGLGLRLIYFSYDVKMKEKGDIPEGYSVSREKKERFSLILESASTNQTSMYLCASYSERRGHNEQFFGPGTRLTVL.

The genes are TRBV19 and TRBJ2-1; 12 nucleotides line up with TRBD2. This CDR3 region has 20 residues. Germline V gene lookup returns CDR1 LNHDA and CDR2 SQIVND (reference sequence). Trimming took 5 bases from V and 0 from J; bases not matched to a gene: 14. The CDR3 DNA reads TGTGCCAGTAGTCCGAGAGGGACTAGCGGGCGAAAGAGCTCCTACAATGAGCAGTTCTTC. Its protein is CASSPRGTSGRKSSYNEQFF.

The CDR3 region is CASRPSGYYNEQFF. The CDR3 DNA follows: TGTGCCAGCAGACCTAGCGGGTACTACAATGAGCAGTTCTTC. The chain links TRBV7-2 to TRBJ2-1; 8 nucleotides agree with TRBD2. The CDR3 covers 14 residues. Trimming took 6 bases from V and 3 from J; bases not matched to a gene: 4. Germline CDR1 reads SGHTA; CDR2 reads FQGNSA.

The J gene is TRBJ2-1, the V gene TRBV28; no definite D call. Looked up from germline, CDR1 is MDHEN and CDR2 is SYDVKM. The V and J ends lost 6 bases and 8 bases respectively, with 11 bases between them. The CDR3 spans 12 residues. The CDR3 bases are TGTGCCAGCAGCCCAGCCCTTGATGAGCAGTTCTTC. Translated: CASSPALDEQFF.